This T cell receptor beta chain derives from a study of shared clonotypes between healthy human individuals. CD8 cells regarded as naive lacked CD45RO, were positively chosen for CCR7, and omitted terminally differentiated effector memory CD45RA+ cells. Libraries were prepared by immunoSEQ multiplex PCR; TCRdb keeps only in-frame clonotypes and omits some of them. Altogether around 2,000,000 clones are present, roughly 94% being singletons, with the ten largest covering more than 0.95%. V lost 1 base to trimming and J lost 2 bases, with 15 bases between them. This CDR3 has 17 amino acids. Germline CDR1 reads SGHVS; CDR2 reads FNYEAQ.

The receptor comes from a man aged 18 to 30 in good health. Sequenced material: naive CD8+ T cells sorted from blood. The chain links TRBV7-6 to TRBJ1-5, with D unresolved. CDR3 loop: CASSLGSKGRGNQPQHF. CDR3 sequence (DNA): TGTGCCAGCAGCTTAGGGTCGAAAGGTAGGGGCAATCAGCCCCAGCATTTT.